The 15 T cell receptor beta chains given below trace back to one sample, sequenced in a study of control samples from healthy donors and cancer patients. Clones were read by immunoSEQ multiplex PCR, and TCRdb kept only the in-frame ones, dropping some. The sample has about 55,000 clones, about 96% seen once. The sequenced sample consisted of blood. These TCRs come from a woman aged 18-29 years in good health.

The CDR3 DNA reads TGTGCCAGTACACTTACTAGCGGGGCTTACAATGAGCAGTTCTTC. It yields the protein CASTLTSGAYNEQFF. The chain uses TRBV19 and TRBJ2-1, with 10 bases fitting TRBD2. The length of the CDR3 is 15 residues. From germline, CDR1 is LNHDA and CDR2 SQIVND (reference sequence). Trimming removed 7 bases from V and 4 bases from J; junction bases left unmatched: 7.

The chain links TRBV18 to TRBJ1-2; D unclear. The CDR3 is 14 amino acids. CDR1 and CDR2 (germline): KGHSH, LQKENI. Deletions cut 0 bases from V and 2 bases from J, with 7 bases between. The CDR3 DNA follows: TGTGCCAGCTCACCACCGGGCAGCAACTATGGCTACACCTTC. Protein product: CASSPPGSNYGYTF. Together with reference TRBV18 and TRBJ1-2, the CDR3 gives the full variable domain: NAGVMQNPRHLVRRRGQEARLRCSPMKGHSHVYWYRQLPEEGLKFMVYLQKENIIDESGMPKERFSAEFPKEGPSILRIQQVVRGDSAAYFCASSPPGSNYGYTFGSGTRLTVV.

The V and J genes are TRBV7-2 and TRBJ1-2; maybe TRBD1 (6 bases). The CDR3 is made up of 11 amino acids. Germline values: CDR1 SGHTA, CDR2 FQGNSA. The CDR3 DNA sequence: TGTGCTCGGGGGGCGGAAAATGGCTACACCTTC. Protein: CARGAENGYTF.

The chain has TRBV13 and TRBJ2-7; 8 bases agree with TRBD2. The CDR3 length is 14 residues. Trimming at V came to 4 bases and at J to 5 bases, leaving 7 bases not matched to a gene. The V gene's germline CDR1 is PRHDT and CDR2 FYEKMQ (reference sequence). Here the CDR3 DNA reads TGTGCCAGCAGCTCGTCTAGCGGGTCCCACGAGCAGTACTTC. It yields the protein CASSSSSGSHEQYF.

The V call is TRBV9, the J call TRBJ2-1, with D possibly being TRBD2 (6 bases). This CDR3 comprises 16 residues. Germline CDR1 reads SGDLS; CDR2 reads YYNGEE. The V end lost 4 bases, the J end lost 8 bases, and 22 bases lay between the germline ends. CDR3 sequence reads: CASSIGRGSGFHEQFF. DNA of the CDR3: TGTGCCAGCAGCATAGGTCGGGGGTCGGGTTTTCATGAGCAGTTCTTC.

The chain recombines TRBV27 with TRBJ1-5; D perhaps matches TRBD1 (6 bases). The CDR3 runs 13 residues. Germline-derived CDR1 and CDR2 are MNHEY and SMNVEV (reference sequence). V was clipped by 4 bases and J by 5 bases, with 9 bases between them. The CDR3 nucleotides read TGTGCCAGCAGTTACAGGGCCGATCAGCCCCAGCATTTT. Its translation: CASSYRADQPQHF.

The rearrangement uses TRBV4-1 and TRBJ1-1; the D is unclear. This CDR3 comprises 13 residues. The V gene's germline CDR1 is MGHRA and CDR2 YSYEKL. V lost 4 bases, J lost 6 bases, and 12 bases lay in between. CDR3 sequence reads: CASSLEVLAEAFF. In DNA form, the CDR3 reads TGCGCCAGCAGCCTTGAGGTTTTGGCTGAAGCTTTCTTT.

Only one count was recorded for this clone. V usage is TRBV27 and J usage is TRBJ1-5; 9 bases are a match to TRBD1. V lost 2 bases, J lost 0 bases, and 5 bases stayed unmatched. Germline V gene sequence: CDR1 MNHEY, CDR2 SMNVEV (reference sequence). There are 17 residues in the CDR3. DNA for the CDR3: TGTGCCAGCAGTTTAACAGGGGGCCTATATAGCAATCAGCCCCAGCATTTT. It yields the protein CASSLTGGLYSNQPQHF.

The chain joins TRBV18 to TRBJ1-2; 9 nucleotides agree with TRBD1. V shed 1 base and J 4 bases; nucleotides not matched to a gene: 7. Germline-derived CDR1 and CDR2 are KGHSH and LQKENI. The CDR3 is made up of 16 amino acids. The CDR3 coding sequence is TGTGCCAGCTCACCACGCGACAGGGGGGTTGGCTATGGCTACACCTTC. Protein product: CASSPRDRGVGYGYTF.

The CDR3 sequence is CASSPTSNTGELFF. As DNA, the CDR3 is TGTGCCAGCTCACCAACGTCCAACACCGGGGAGCTGTTTTTT. The V call is TRBV18, the J call TRBJ2-2; no definite D call. This CDR3 comprises 14 residues. V was trimmed by 2 bases and J by 2 bases, leaving 6 bases between them. Germline V gene data show CDR1 as KGHSH and CDR2 as LQKENI.

CDR3 DNA: TGTGCCAGCAGCTACAGGGGGTACAATGAGCAGTTCTTC. It is translated as CASSYRGYNEQFF. The chain links TRBV9 to TRBJ2-1; 8 bases align to TRBD1. The germline CDR1 and CDR2 sequences are SGDLS and YYNGEE. The CDR3 runs to 13 residues. The V gene end was trimmed by 4 bases and the J gene end by 4 bases; junction bases not matched to a gene: 1.

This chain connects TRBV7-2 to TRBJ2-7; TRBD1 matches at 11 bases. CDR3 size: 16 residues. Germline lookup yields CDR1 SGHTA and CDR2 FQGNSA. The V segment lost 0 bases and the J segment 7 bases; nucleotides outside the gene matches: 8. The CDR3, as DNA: TGTGCCAGCAGCTTAGCCGGAGGGACAGGGGGTTATGAGCAGTACTTC. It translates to CASSLAGGTGGYEQYF.

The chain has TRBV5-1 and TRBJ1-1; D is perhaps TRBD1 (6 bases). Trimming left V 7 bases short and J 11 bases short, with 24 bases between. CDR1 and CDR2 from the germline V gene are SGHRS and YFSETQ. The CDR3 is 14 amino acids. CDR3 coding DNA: TGCGCCAGCCAAACCGCAACAGGGAAGGGAAGTGCTTTCTTT. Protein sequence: CASQTATGKGSAFF.

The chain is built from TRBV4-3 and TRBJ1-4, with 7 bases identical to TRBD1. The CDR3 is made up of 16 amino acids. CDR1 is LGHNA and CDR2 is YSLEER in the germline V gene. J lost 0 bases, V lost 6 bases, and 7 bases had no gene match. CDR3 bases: TGCGCCAGCAGTAGCCGGGACAGCCCAACTAATGAAAAACTGTTTTTT. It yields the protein CASSSRDSPTNEKLFF.

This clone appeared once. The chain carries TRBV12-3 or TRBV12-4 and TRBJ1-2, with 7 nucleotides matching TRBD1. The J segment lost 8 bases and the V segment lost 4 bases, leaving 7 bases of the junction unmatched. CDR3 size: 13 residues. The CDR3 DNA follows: TGTGCCAGCAGTTCCAGGACAGGAGGAGGCTACACCTTC. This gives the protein CASSSRTGGGYTF.